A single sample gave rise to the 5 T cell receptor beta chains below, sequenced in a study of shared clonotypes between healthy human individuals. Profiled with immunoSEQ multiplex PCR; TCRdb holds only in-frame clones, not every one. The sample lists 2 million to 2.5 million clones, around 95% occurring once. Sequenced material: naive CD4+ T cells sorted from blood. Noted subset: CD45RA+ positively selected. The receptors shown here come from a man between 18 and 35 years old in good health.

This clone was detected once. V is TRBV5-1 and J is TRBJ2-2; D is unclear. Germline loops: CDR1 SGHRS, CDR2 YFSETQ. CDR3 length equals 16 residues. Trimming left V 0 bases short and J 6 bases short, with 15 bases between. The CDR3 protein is CASSLALGNLAGELFF. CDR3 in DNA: TGCGCCAGCAGCTTGGCCTTAGGGAATTTAGCCGGGGAGCTGTTTTTT.

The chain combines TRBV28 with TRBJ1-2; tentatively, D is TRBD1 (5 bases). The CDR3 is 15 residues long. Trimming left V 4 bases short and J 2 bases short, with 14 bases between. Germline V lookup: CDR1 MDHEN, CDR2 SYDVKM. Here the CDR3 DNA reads TGTGCCAGCAGTTCTTCAGGGCCCTTGAACTATGGCTACACCTTC. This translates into CASSSSGPLNYGYTF.

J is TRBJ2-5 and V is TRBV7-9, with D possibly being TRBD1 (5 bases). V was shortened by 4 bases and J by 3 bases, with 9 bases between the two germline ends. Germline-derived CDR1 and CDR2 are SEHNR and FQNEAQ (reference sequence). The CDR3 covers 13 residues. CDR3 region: CASSSDRKETQYF. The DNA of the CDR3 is TGTGCCAGCAGCTCTGACAGAAAAGAGACCCAGTACTTC.

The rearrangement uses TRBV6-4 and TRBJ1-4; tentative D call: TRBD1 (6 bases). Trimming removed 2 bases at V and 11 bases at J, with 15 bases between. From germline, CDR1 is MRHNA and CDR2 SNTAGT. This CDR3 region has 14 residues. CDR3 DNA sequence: TGTGCCAGCAGTGACGGGACCTTAAGGGGGAAACTGTTTTTT. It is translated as CASSDGTLRGKLFF.

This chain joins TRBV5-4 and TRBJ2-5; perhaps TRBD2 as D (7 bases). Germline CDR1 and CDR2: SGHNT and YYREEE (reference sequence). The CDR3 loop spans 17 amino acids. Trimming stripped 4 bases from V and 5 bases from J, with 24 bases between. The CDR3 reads CASSLELGPEGGETQYF. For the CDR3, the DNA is TGTGCCAGCAGCCTGGAATTAGGGCCCGAGGGGGGGGAGACCCAGTACTTC.